Listed here are 30 T cell receptor beta chains from one sample, sequenced in a study of T cell responses to AZD1222 COVID-19 vaccine. Method: immunoSEQ multiplex PCR; TCRdb's copy keeps in-frame clones and lacks some. The sample lists around 150,000 clones, 91% occurring once. Sample: peripheral blood, taken 28 days after the second dose of the MenACWY control vaccine. These TCRs come from an adult who received the MenACWY meningococcal vaccine as a control.

The V and J genes are TRBV5-1 and TRBJ2-2; 12 bases map to TRBD2. The CDR3 loop spans 17 amino acids. Germline CDR1 reads SGHRS; CDR2 reads YFSETQ. Unmatched junction bases numbered 7, after V lost 4 bases and J lost 3 bases. CDR3 amino acids: CASSLGTSGSDTGELFF. CDR3 in DNA: TGCGCCAGCAGCCTAGGGACTAGCGGGTCTGACACCGGGGAGCTGTTTTTT.

V usage is TRBV11-1 and J usage is TRBJ1-2; perhaps TRBD1 as D (6 bases). CDR1 is SGHAT, CDR2 FQDESV, per germline (reference sequence). Trimming left V 5 bases short and J 2 bases short, with 12 bases between. CDR3 length equals 14 residues. The CDR3 loop reads CASSPDSENYGYTF. The CDR3 DNA reads as TGTGCCAGCAGCCCGGACAGCGAAAACTATGGCTACACCTTC. Using reference TRBV11-1 and TRBJ1-2 for the parts outside the CDR3, the full variable domain is EAEVAQSPRYKITEKSQAVAFWCDPISGHATLYWYRQILGQGPELLVQFQDESVVDDSQLPKDRFSAERLKGVDSTLKIQPAELGDSAMYLCASSPDSENYGYTFGSGTRLTVV.

This chain links TRBV4-1 with TRBJ2-7; TRBD1 is a possible D gene (6 bases). The CDR3 contains 14 residues. From germline, CDR1 is MGHRA and CDR2 YSYEKL. V lost 4 bases and J 2 bases, leaving 12 bases between the germline ends. The CDR3 protein is CASSPSDSPYEQYF. The CDR3 DNA is TGCGCCAGCAGCCCCTCGGACAGCCCCTACGAGCAGTACTTC.

V usage is TRBV7-3 and J usage is TRBJ2-3, with D perhaps TRBD2 (7 bases). CDR1 is SGHTA and CDR2 is FQGTGA in the germline V gene. V lost 5 bases and J lost 4, with 19 bases in between. CDR3 length: 16 residues. CDR3: CASSPGGGGRADTQYF. The CDR3 DNA follows: TGTGCCAGCAGCCCCGGCGGAGGGGGGAGGGCAGATACGCAGTATTTT.

The rearrangement links TRBV25-1 to TRBJ2-5, with TRBD1 as a possible D gene (5 bases). Germline assignment: CDR1 MGHDK and CDR2 SYGVNS. This CDR3 spans 14 amino acids. Deletions cut 4 bases from V and 6 bases from J, with 15 bases between. The CDR3 protein is CASSGTTLLQTQYF. The CDR3, as DNA: TGTGCCAGCAGTGGGACAACCCTACTCCAGACCCAGTACTTC.

A remark on this clone: Other DNA sequences in the sample encode the same CDR3. V is TRBV3-1 (or the pseudogene TRBV3-2) and J is TRBJ2-5; D is uncertain. The V gene lost 2 bases and the J gene lost 5 bases, with 9 bases spanning the gap. The CDR3 consists of 13 residues. Germline V gene lookup returns CDR1 LGHDT and CDR2 YNNKEL (reference sequence). CDR3 bases: TGTGCCAGCAGCCAACAGGTTCAGGAGACCCAGTACTTC. It specifies CASSQQVQETQYF.

The genes are TRBV4-3 and TRBJ1-1; D gene unclear. This CDR3 region has 14 residues. Germline V gene data show CDR1 as LGHNA and CDR2 as YSLEER. The V end was cut by 1 base, the J end by 7 bases, with 13 bases between. CDR3 amino acids: CASSQGLGPDEAFF. The CDR3 DNA reads TGCGCCAGCAGCCAAGGTCTGGGTCCGGATGAAGCTTTCTTT.

The V gene is TRBV5-4, the J gene TRBJ2-5, with D maybe TRBD2 (7 bases). The CDR3 consists of 14 residues. The germline V gene encodes CDR1 SGHNT and CDR2 YYREEE (reference sequence). The V end was cut by 1 base, the J end by 5 bases, with 12 bases between. The CDR3 loop is CASSLSGGAETQYF. For the CDR3, the DNA is TGTGCCAGCAGCTTGTCGGGGGGCGCGGAGACCCAGTACTTC. Supplemented by reference TRBV5-4 and TRBJ2-5, the full variable domain reads ETGVTQSPTHLIKTRGQQVTLRCSSQSGHNTVSWYQQALGQGPQFIFQYYREEENGRGNFPPRFSGLQFPNYSSELNVNALELDDSALYLCASSLSGGAETQYFGPGTRLLVL.

This clone showed up just a few times. This sequence joins TRBV28 and TRBJ1-5; 7 nucleotides line up with TRBD1. Germline V gene lookup returns CDR1 MDHEN and CDR2 SYDVKM. V lost 3 bases to trimming and J lost 0 bases; unmatched junction nucleotides: 11. CDR3 length: 18 residues. The CDR3 nucleotides read TGTGCCAGCAGTTTTCTAGGGACAGAGCTTTTTAGCAATCAGCCCCAGCATTTT. Translated: CASSFLGTELFSNQPQHF.

CDR3 sequence: CASSPLTSIEAFF. The CDR3, as DNA: TGTGCCAGCAGTCCATTGACGTCTATTGAAGCTTTCTTT. The chain joins TRBV6-5 to TRBJ1-1; D is unresolved. This CDR3 has 13 residues. The germline V gene encodes CDR1 MNHEY and CDR2 SVGAGI. Trimming removed 5 bases at V and 7 bases at J, with 14 bases between.

The V and J genes are TRBV7-2 and TRBJ2-3; the D gene is possibly TRBD2 (7 bases). Germline lookup yields CDR1 SGHTA and CDR2 FQGNSA. This CDR3 region has 16 residues. Trimming stripped 3 bases from V and 5 bases from J, with 18 bases between. As DNA, the CDR3 is TGTGCCAGCAGCTTCTTCGGGGGGCTACGAGGAGATACGCAGTATTTT. It codes for CASSFFGGLRGDTQYF.

This chain connects TRBV7-2 to TRBJ1-3; D is perhaps TRBD1 (6 bases). In germline, CDR1 is SGHTA, CDR2 FQGNSA. CDR3 length: 16 amino acids. This CDR3 is CARPSAQGTSGNTIYF. CDR3 DNA: TGTGCAAGACCCTCGGCACAGGGAACCTCTGGAAACACCATATATTTT.

The chain links TRBV18 to TRBJ2-1; D might be TRBD1 (6 bases). The V end was cut by 0 bases, the J end by 9 bases, with 9 bases between. The CDR3 sequence is 13 residues long. CDR1 and CDR2 (germline): KGHSH, LQKENI. DNA of the CDR3: TGTGCCAGCTCACCACCACAGGGCACTGAGCAGTTCTTC. Translation gives CASSPPQGTEQFF.

This CDR3 is CASSPNIRGQTNTGELFF. The CDR3 nucleotides are TGTGCCAGCTCACCAAATATCAGGGGCCAAACGAACACCGGGGAGCTGTTTTTT. This chain links TRBV18 with TRBJ2-2, with D perhaps matching TRBD1 (6 bases). The CDR3 is 18 residues long. The germline CDR1 and CDR2 sequences are KGHSH and LQKENI. V dropped 2 bases and J dropped 0 bases, with 16 bases sitting between them.

In its sample, this clone was seen a few times. This chain connects TRBV4-3 to TRBJ2-2, with D perhaps matching TRBD1 (5 bases). V lost 0 bases and J lost 5, with 10 bases in between. This CDR3 has 15 amino acids. Germline values: CDR1 LGHNA, CDR2 YSLEER. The CDR3 DNA sequence: TGCGCCAGCAGCCAAGATGGGGCTGGGACCGGGGAGCTGTTTTTT. This gives the protein CASSQDGAGTGELFF.

This chain uses TRBV19 with TRBJ2-1; TRBD2 matches 8 bases. This CDR3 contains 19 residues. The germline CDR1 and CDR2 sequences are LNHDA and SQIVND (reference sequence). The J segment lost 4 bases and the V segment lost 1 base, leaving 15 bases of the junction unmatched. The CDR3 loop reads CASSIVSPRGTRTYNEQFF. For the CDR3, the DNA is TGTGCCAGTAGTATAGTCAGTCCAAGGGGGACTAGGACATACAATGAGCAGTTCTTC.

The chain has TRBV5-1 and TRBJ2-7, with D possibly matching TRBD2 (7 bases). CDR3 size: 16 residues. CDR1 is SGHRS, CDR2 YFSETQ, per germline. V gave up 0 bases and J gave up 2 bases, with 15 bases separating them. CDR3 in DNA: TGCGCCAGCAGCTTGGAGGGGGGGACCTATACCTACGAGCAGTACTTC. It yields the protein CASSLEGGTYTYEQYF.

This chain joins TRBV28 and TRBJ2-7, with TRBD2 as a possible D gene (5 bases). Between the trimmed V and J ends, which lost 3 bases and 4 bases, there was a span of 10 bases. The CDR3 extends over 13 amino acids. CDR1 is MDHEN, CDR2 SYDVKM, per germline. This CDR3 is CASSFGSGYEQYF. As DNA, the CDR3 is TGTGCCAGCAGTTTCGGGTCGGGGTACGAGCAGTACTTC.

The chain has TRBV5-1 and TRBJ1-6, with 7 bases that match TRBD1. The CDR3 length is 15 residues. Germline V lookup: CDR1 SGHRS, CDR2 YFSETQ. Trimming at V came to 4 bases and at J to 6 bases, leaving 7 bases not matched to a gene. The CDR3 nucleotides are TGCGCCAGCAGCCAGACCACAGGGGTTAATTCACCCCTCCACTTT. It codes for CASSQTTGVNSPLHF. Full variable domain (missing parts from reference TRBV5-1 and TRBJ1-6): KAGVTQTPRYLIKTRGQQVTLSCSPISGHRSVSWYQQTPGQGLQFLFEYFSETQRNKGNFPGRFSGRQFSNSRSEMNVSTLELGDSALYLCASSQTTGVNSPLHFGNGTRLTVT.

V gene TRBV6-6 combines with J gene TRBJ1-5; 8 bases are shared with TRBD1. Germline lookup yields CDR1 MNHNY and CDR2 SVGAGI (reference sequence). Trimming took 6 bases from V and 0 from J; bases not matched to a gene: 1. The CDR3 sequence is 14 residues long. CDR3 region: CASRDRGSNQPQHF. In DNA form, the CDR3 reads TGTGCCAGCAGAGACAGGGGTAGCAATCAGCCCCAGCATTTT.

The chain combines TRBV19 with TRBJ2-6; no definite D call. From germline, CDR1 is LNHDA and CDR2 SQIVND (reference sequence). This CDR3 comprises 18 residues. V gave up 0 bases and J gave up 0 bases, with 12 bases separating them. This CDR3 is CASSIDLVRSSGANVLTF. The CDR3 DNA reads as TGTGCCAGTAGTATAGATCTTGTTCGGTCCTCTGGGGCCAACGTCCTGACTTTC.

This chain uses TRBV3-1 (or the pseudogene TRBV3-2) with TRBJ2-3, with 9 nucleotides matching TRBD2. This CDR3 contains 16 residues. After removal of 3 bases from V and 3 bases from J, the junction contained 7 bases not matched to a gene. CDR1 and CDR2 from the germline V gene are LGHDT and YNNKEL (reference sequence). Written as DNA, the CDR3 is TGTGCCAGCAGCCATACATTAGCGGGGGCGACAGATACGCAGTATTTT. This encodes CASSHTLAGATDTQYF.

CDR3 nucleotides: TGTGCCAGCAGCCAAGGGCGGGCCACAGATACGCAGTATTTT. Its translation is CASSQGRATDTQYF. The chain recombines TRBV3-1 (or the pseudogene TRBV3-2) with TRBJ2-3; possibly TRBD2 for D (5 bases). Trimming left V 1 base short and J 2 bases short, with 7 bases between. The CDR3 spans 14 residues. In germline, CDR1 is LGHDT, CDR2 YNNKEL (reference sequence).

This clone was recorded a few times. The CDR3 reads CASSVKMDGYGYTF. The CDR3 region has the DNA TGTGCCAGCAGCGTAAAGATGGACGGATATGGCTACACCTTC. This rearrangement joins TRBV9 to TRBJ1-2; D call uncertain. The CDR3 consists of 14 residues. Germline CDR1 and CDR2: SGDLS and YYNGEE. Trimming removed 1 base from V and 5 bases from J, with 12 bases in between.

The chain links TRBV7-2 to TRBJ2-7; no firm D call. V lost 5 bases and J 9 bases, leaving 20 bases between the germline ends. The germline gives CDR1 SGHTA, CDR2 FQGNSA. There are 14 residues in the CDR3. Here the CDR3 reads CASSHGQRQVGQYF. DNA for the CDR3: TGTGCCAGCAGCCACGGGCAGCGACAAGTTGGGCAGTACTTC.

The chain links TRBV7-3 to TRBJ2-1, with D possibly matching TRBD1 (6 bases). Trimming took off 6 bases at V and 3 bases at J, with 15 bases between the two ends. The CDR3 has 15 amino acids. Germline-derived CDR1 and CDR2 are SGHTA and FQGTGA. DNA of the CDR3: TGTGCCAGCAGTCAAGGGCAGGGGCTCTACAATGAGCAGTTCTTC. Translation gives CASSQGQGLYNEQFF.

V and J are TRBV9 and TRBJ2-5; 7 positions match TRBD2. V gave up 0 bases and J gave up 2 bases; unmatched junction bases: 1. This CDR3 is built from 14 residues. Germline V gene sequence: CDR1 SGDLS, CDR2 YYNGEE. CDR3: CASSVASGQETQYF. CDR3 nucleotide sequence: TGTGCCAGCAGCGTAGCTAGCGGACAAGAGACCCAGTACTTC.

The chain combines TRBV27 with TRBJ2-1, with TRBD2 matching 16 bases. The germline V gene has CDR1 MNHEY and CDR2 SMNVEV (reference sequence). The CDR3 extends over 17 amino acids. J was trimmed by 7 bases and V by 5 bases; bases with no gene match: 8. The CDR3 sequence: CASSALTGLAGGNEQFF. The CDR3 DNA is TGTGCCAGCAGTGCCCTTACGGGACTAGCGGGAGGGAATGAGCAGTTCTTC.

The V call is TRBV15, the J call TRBJ2-3, with D possibly matching TRBD2 (6 bases). The V end lost 0 bases, the J end lost 5 bases, and 12 bases lay between the germline ends. Germline lookup yields CDR1 LNHNV and CDR2 YYDKDF (reference sequence). The CDR3 contains 15 residues. The CDR3 sequence: CATSRDLGGIDTQYF. For the CDR3, the DNA is TGTGCCACCAGCAGAGATCTTGGGGGGATAGATACGCAGTATTTT.

This chain joins TRBV19 and TRBJ2-4; perhaps TRBD2 as D (6 bases). The CDR3 loop spans 16 amino acids. Germline CDR1 LNHDA, CDR2 SQIVND (reference sequence). The V and J ends lost 5 bases and 8 bases respectively, with 22 bases between them. CDR3 sequence: CASSLRVSGAWDIQYF. The DNA for the CDR3 is TGTGCCAGTAGTCTCAGGGTTTCGGGAGCCTGGGACATTCAGTACTTC.